The clone carrying this TCR beta chain was seen more than once but under ten times. Its antigen remains unknown. The record originates from a study of T cells in Graves' hyperthyroidism and ophthalmopathy. Amplified TCR beta CDR3 regions derived from RNA transcripts. TCR CDR3 regions were first amplified by RT-PCR with HTBI primers. TCRdb re-analysed the multiplex PCR reads in MiXCR, keeping a single row per CDR3 protein. The sample has roughly 840,000 distinct CDR3 sequences, roughly 37% seen once. Study observations and caveats: Most thyroid clonotypes with frequency above 0.001 were detected in blood.

Germline lookup yields CDR1 MNHNS and CDR2 SASEGT. The CDR3 length is 12 residues. V dropped 10 bases and J dropped 7 bases, with 16 bases sitting between them. This TCR derives from a man younger than 35 with Graves' hyperthyroidism. This chain joins TRBV6-1 and TRBJ2-5; D is unresolved. Sequencing was carried out using blood. DNA of the CDR3: TGTGCCACCCACGCCGGCCCGGGGACCCAGTACTTC. It translates to CATHAGPGTQYF.